Below, one TCR beta chain is given with its context. Its antigen is still unknown. Per-base qualities were not stored, and no clone one base away is much larger. V has 2 bases trimmed and J has 1 base trimmed; junction bases matching no gene number 6. Based on the germline V gene (reference sequence), the CDR1 and CDR2 sequences are SEHNR and FQNEAQ. Taken from cysteine to phenylalanine, the CDR3 has 17 residues. The sequence is cut down to CDR3 DNA, 51 bases in frame from base 1. Patients with a history of autoimmune disease or receiving systemic immunosuppression were excluded from the trial. Peripheral blood for TCR sequencing was collected from all dose cohorts at baseline, on cycle 4 day 1, and on cycle 7 day 1. The samples were drawn from a first-in-human, open-label, multicenter phase I dose-escalation trial of ivuxolimab. The trial enrolled adults with locally advanced or metastatic head and neck squamous cell, hepatocellular, melanoma or renal cell carcinoma. Before TCR sequencing, CD4+ T cells and CD8+ T cells were sorted from peripheral blood as separate populations.

The source of the sample is a study of OX40 agonist ivuxolimab in advanced cancers. Study-level background: Ivuxolimab was an agonistic, fully human IgG2 monoclonal antibody directed against OX40 (CD134), a costimulatory receptor. Intravenous ivuxolimab was administered to patients every 2 weeks at six dose levels: 0.01, 0.1, 0.3, 1.5, 3 and 10 mg/kg. Of the roughly 52 dose-escalation patients, hepatocellular carcinoma was present in some 19, melanoma in approximately 15, renal cell carcinoma in 9 and head and neck cancer in 9. In the dose-escalation cohort, about four fifths of patients were male, and the mean age was around 60 years with a range of roughly 20 to 79. Patients were allowed to have had prior anti-PD-1, anti-PD-L1 or anti-CTLA-4 therapy, and around 43% of the dose-escalation patients had been treated with checkpoint inhibitors. Partial responses occurred in three dose-escalation patients: two with cutaneous melanoma and one with hepatocellular carcinoma. The purpose of peripheral TCRbeta sequencing was to test whether ivuxolimab changed TCR sequence diversity and led to clonal T-cell expansion. The paper describes the monotherapy dose-escalation part (N = 52 patients) of the phase I trial of ivuxolimab.

To sequence the TCRbeta CDR3 region, genomic DNA was isolated from the sorted cells. The immunoSEQ Assay was used to sequence the TCRbeta CDR3 regions. TCRdb mirrors the immuneACCESS table, restricted to in-frame sequences. Some clones are absent from its copies; in checked studies, under half trace to an unresolved V gene, and the reason for the others is unknown. The sample data list fewer than 60,000 clones, and roughly nine tenths of these were observed just once. The top ten clonotypes cover around 14% of the sample. The full study reports these points: At doses from 0.1 to 3.0 mg/kg, clonal expansion was seen in both CD4+ and CD8+ blood T cells between baseline and week 6. In the 0.1-3.0 mg/kg groups, partial responders had among the lowest normalized peripheral clonal expansion, particularly in CD8+ T cells. Low levels of normalized T-cell clonal expansion were also shown by some nonresponding patients. After ivuxolimab, more expanded clones were found on average in CD8+ T cells than in CD4+ T cells. The antigen specificity of the clonally expanded peripheral T cells was not determined.

Source: CD4+ or CD8+ T cells sorted from blood, taken in a trial of the OX40 agonist ivuxolimab. The chain was built from TRBV7-9 and TRBJ2-2; the junction holds 8 bases that match TRBD1. The TCR originated in an adult with an advanced solid tumor such as melanoma, head and neck, liver or kidney cancer. The nucleotides are TGTGCCAGCAGCTTATATCTAGGACAGGGGAACACCGGGGAGCTGTTTTTT. Its coded protein is CASSLYLGQGNTGELFF.